The 12 T cell receptor beta chains in this list originate from one sample, sequenced in a study of OX40 agonist ivuxolimab in advanced cancers. Profiled with immunoSEQ multiplex PCR; TCRdb holds only in-frame clones, not every one. Of about 86,000 clones listed, roughly 92% are singletons. Source: CD4+ or CD8+ T cells sorted from blood, taken in a trial of the OX40 agonist ivuxolimab. The receptors were sampled from an adult with an advanced solid tumor such as melanoma, head and neck, liver or kidney cancer.

This clone has more than one count but fewer than ten. The V call is TRBV6-5, the J call TRBJ2-7; D might be TRBD1 (6 bases). The V end lost 6 bases, the J end lost 7 bases, and 22 bases lay between the germline ends. The CDR3 spans 15 residues. In germline, CDR1 is MNHEY, CDR2 SVGAGI. CDR3 nucleotide sequence: TGTGCCAGCAGAAGACAGGTGCTACGCCTCGGTGAGCAGTACTTC. Amino acid sequence: CASRRQVLRLGEQYF.

This clone showed up just once. The V and J genes are TRBV25-1 and TRBJ1-1; D possibly corresponds to TRBD1 (5 bases). The length of the CDR3 is 15 residues. Germline V gene sequence: CDR1 MGHDK, CDR2 SYGVNS. V was pared by 4 bases and J by 1 base, with 13 bases between. CDR3 in amino acids: CASSVKAGGNTEAFF. CDR3 bases: TGTGCCAGCAGTGTAAAAGCCGGGGGGAACACTGAAGCTTTCTTT.

The V and J genes are TRBV1 and TRBJ2-5; the table calls TRBD2, which could not be checked here. The end of the DNA is better explained by TRBJ2-7, so the J call may be wrong. TRBV1 represents a pseudogene. The length of the CDR3 is 17 residues. Here the CDR3 reads CTSSRGLAGLSSYEQYF. Here the CDR3 DNA reads TGCACCAGCAGCCGAGGACTAGCGGGGCTAAGCTCCTACGAGCAGTACTTC.

V gene TRBV7-9 combines with J gene TRBJ1-3; 7 bases align to TRBD1. V lost 4 bases and J lost 3; bases outside the gene matches: 6. This CDR3 spans 15 amino acids. The germline CDR1 and CDR2 sequences are SEHNR and FQNEAQ (reference sequence). In DNA, the CDR3 is TGTGCCAGCAGCTCAAGACAGGGCGATGGAAACACCATATATTTT. Protein product: CASSSRQGDGNTIYF. Full variable domain (missing parts from reference TRBV7-9 and TRBJ1-3): DTGVSQNPRHKITKRGQNVTFRCDPISEHNRLYWYRQTLGQGPEFLTYFQNEAQLEKSRLLSDRFSAERPKGSFSTLEIQRTEQGDSAMYLCASSSRQGDGNTIYFGEGSWLTVV.

The chain employs TRBV28 and TRBJ1-4; D may be TRBD1 (5 bases). The CDR3 contains 12 residues. Trimming left V 3 bases short and J 8 bases short, with 7 bases between. Germline CDR1 MDHEN, CDR2 SYDVKM. CDR3 in amino acids: CASSLNREKLFF. CDR3 DNA: TGTGCCAGCAGTTTGAACAGGGAAAAACTGTTTTTT.

Only one count was recorded for this clone. This chain's CDR3 is CASSQGGRVRDTQYF. In DNA form, the CDR3 reads TGTGCCAGCAGCCAGGGGGGGAGAGTCAGAGATACGCAGTATTTT. The genes are TRBV7-3 and TRBJ2-3, with D possibly being TRBD1 or TRBD2 (7 bases each). CDR3 size: 15 residues. Germline values: CDR1 SGHTA, CDR2 FQGTGA. V was shortened by 5 bases and J by 5 bases, with 17 bases between the two germline ends.

The V gene is TRBV7-9, the J gene TRBJ2-7; 13 nucleotides align to TRBD2. The CDR3 extends over 17 amino acids. Germline CDR1 and CDR2: SEHNR and FQNEAQ (reference sequence). Trimming cost V 2 bases and J 4 bases; bases outside gene matches: 8. DNA for the CDR3: TGTGCCAGCAGCTTATTCCGGACTAGCGGGAGCGTTTACGAGCAGTACTTC. Encoded protein: CASSLFRTSGSVYEQYF.

This chain links TRBV6-5 with TRBJ2-7, with TRBD1 as a possible D gene (6 bases). The germline gives CDR1 MNHEY, CDR2 SVGAGI. Trimming cost V 0 bases and J 2 bases, with 11 bases left between them. The CDR3 spans 15 residues. The CDR3 DNA is TGTGCCAGCAGTTACTCGACGGACAGACCCTACGAGCAGTACTTC. Amino acids: CASSYSTDRPYEQYF.

The chain carries TRBV7-2 and TRBJ2-3, with 9 bases matching TRBD1. V lost 4 bases to trimming and J lost 5 bases; unmatched junction nucleotides: 7. The CDR3 is 15 residues long. Germline loops: CDR1 SGHTA, CDR2 FQGNSA. The CDR3 region is CASSYAGQGRDTQYF. In DNA form, the CDR3 reads TGTGCCAGCAGCTACGCGGGACAGGGTAGAGATACGCAGTATTTT.

The chain has TRBV28 and TRBJ1-3, with D maybe TRBD1 (6 bases). The CDR3 is made up of 17 amino acids. Per the germline V gene, CDR1 is MDHEN and CDR2 is SYDVKM. With 5 bases removed from V and 0 bases from J, the gap between germline ends came to 17 bases. CDR3 sequence reads: CASSPRQGPISGNTIYF. CDR3 sequence (DNA): TGTGCCAGCAGTCCACGGCAGGGGCCTATCTCTGGAAACACCATATATTTT.

The genes are TRBV10-3 and TRBJ1-1; 9 nucleotides agree with TRBD1. This CDR3 is 20 amino acids long. The V segment lost 3 bases and the J segment 0 bases; nucleotides outside the gene matches: 17. The V gene's germline CDR1 is ENHRY and CDR2 SYGVKD. CDR3 DNA: TGTGCCATCAGTGATGAAGGACAGGGGAAGTTCGAGGGGATGAACACTGAAGCTTTCTTT. Translated, it gives CAISDEGQGKFEGMNTEAFF.

The J gene is TRBJ2-3, the V gene TRBV27; D ambiguous. CDR1 and CDR2 (germline): MNHEY, SMNVEV (reference sequence). V was shortened by 2 bases and J by 2 bases, with 5 bases between the two germline ends. This CDR3 contains 13 residues. The CDR3 DNA sequence: TGTGCCAGCAGTTTAGTAAACACAGATACGCAGTATTTT. Translating gives CASSLVNTDTQYF.